The 32 T cell receptor beta chains given below trace back to one sample, sequenced in a study of OX40 agonist ivuxolimab in advanced cancers. The data were produced by immunoSEQ multiplex PCR, yet TCRdb's version contains in-frame clones alone and is incomplete. The data contain about 34,000 clones, about 86% of them singletons. The sample was CD4+ or CD8+ T cells sorted from blood, taken in a trial of the OX40 agonist ivuxolimab. The origin of the receptors is an adult with an advanced solid tumor such as melanoma, head and neck, liver or kidney cancer.

This chain connects TRBV5-5 to TRBJ2-2; D remains unclear. Looked up from germline, CDR1 is SGHKS and CDR2 is YYEKEE (reference sequence). The CDR3 is 13 amino acids. The V end was cut by 1 base, the J end by 4 bases, with 5 bases between. The CDR3 DNA reads as TGTGCCAGCAGCTTGAGGCCCACCGGGGAGCTGTTTTTT. Residues: CASSLRPTGELFF.

The chain links TRBV5-4 to TRBJ1-5, with D unclear. Trimming took 0 bases from V and 0 from J, leaving 7 bases between them. The length of the CDR3 is 15 residues. Germline V gene data show CDR1 as SGHNT and CDR2 as YYREEE (reference sequence). CDR3 in DNA: TGTGCCAGCAGCTTGGACCCCTATAGCAATCAGCCCCAGCATTTT. It yields the protein CASSLDPYSNQPQHF.

The chain employs TRBV30 and TRBJ1-2; D is unclear. Looked up from germline, CDR1 is GTSNPN and CDR2 is SVGIG (reference sequence). This CDR3 region has 12 residues. The CDR3 DNA reads TGTACCTTGACACTGGCTAACTATGGCTACACCTTC. Its protein product is CTLTLANYGYTF.

J is TRBJ1-1 and V is TRBV19; D gene ambiguous. The CDR3 length is 13 residues. Trimming took 1 base from V and 1 from J, leaving 4 bases between them. Germline values: CDR1 LNHDA, CDR2 SQIVND (reference sequence). Here the CDR3 reads CASSIGGNTEAFF. The CDR3 DNA is TGTGCCAGTAGTATAGGTGGGAACACTGAAGCTTTCTTT.

Only a few counts were recorded for this clone. The V and J genes are TRBV7-8 and TRBJ1-4; TRBD1 matches at 10 bases. The CDR3 totals 15 residues. Per germline, CDR1 SGHVS and CDR2 FQNEAQ. V dropped 1 base and J dropped 7; count of bases not matched to a gene: 3. CDR3 region: CASSLEGTGVEKLFF. The CDR3 nucleotides read TGTGCCAGCAGCTTAGAGGGGACAGGGGTTGAAAAACTGTTTTTT.

V is TRBV7-9 and J is TRBJ1-1; tentative D call: TRBD1 (5 bases). Germline loops: CDR1 SEHNR, CDR2 FQNEAQ (reference sequence). The V and J ends lost 1 base and 0 bases respectively, with 6 bases between them. The CDR3 has 14 amino acids. In DNA, the CDR3 is TGTGCCAGCAGCTTAGGACAGATGAACACTGAAGCTTTCTTT. It translates to CASSLGQMNTEAFF. The entire variable domain, with the rest obtained from reference TRBV7-9 and TRBJ1-1, is as follows: DTGVSQNPRHKITKRGQNVTFRCDPISEHNRLYWYRQTLGQGPEFLTYFQNEAQLEKSRLLSDRFSAERPKGSFSTLEIQRTEQGDSAMYLCASSLGQMNTEAFFGQGTRLTVV.

This chain links TRBV21-1 with TRBJ2-1; the table names TRBD2, a call not compared with the DNA. TRBV21-1 constitutes a pseudogene. The CDR3 is made up of 15 amino acids. As DNA, the CDR3 is TGTGCCAGCAGCAAACCCTGGACTAGAGTCAATGAGCAGTTCTTC. Protein: CASSKPWTRVNEQFF.

The chain links TRBV10-3 to TRBJ2-7; tentative D call: TRBD2 (5 bases). V lost 0 bases to trimming and J lost 3 bases, with 9 bases between them. Germline CDR1 is ENHRY and CDR2 is SYGVKD. The CDR3 is 14 amino acids. The CDR3 is CAISESPGIYEQYF. In nucleotides, the CDR3 is TGTGCCATCAGTGAGTCCCCGGGGATCTACGAGCAGTACTTC.

The chain couples TRBV4-1 to TRBJ1-1, with TRBD1 as a possible D gene (6 bases). Germline V gene lookup returns CDR1 MGHRA and CDR2 YSYEKL. The CDR3 contains 14 residues. Trimming left V 4 bases short and J 5 bases short, with 14 bases between. The CDR3 here is CASSRNRVGTEAFF. The DNA of the CDR3 is TGCGCCAGCAGCCGAAACAGGGTTGGAACTGAAGCTTTCTTT.

The rearrangement joins TRBV28 to TRBJ2-4; no reliable D call. From germline, CDR1 is MDHEN and CDR2 SYDVKM. The V and J ends lost 2 bases and 3 bases respectively, with 8 bases between them. The CDR3 totals 14 residues. In nucleotides, the CDR3 is TGTGCCAGCAGTTTAAGTGATAGCAAAAACATTCAGTACTTC. This gives the protein CASSLSDSKNIQYF. The full variable domain, rest sourced from reference TRBV28 and TRBJ2-4, is DVKVTQSSRYLVKRTGEKVFLECVQDMDHENMFWYRQDPGLGLRLIYFSYDVKMKEKGDIPEGYSVSREKKERFSLILESASTNQTSMYLCASSLSDSKNIQYFGAGTRLSVL.

The chain recombines TRBV6-7 with TRBJ1-6, with D unresolved. TRBV6-7 is an ORF; its function is uncertain. There are 16 residues in the CDR3. The V end lost 0 bases, the J end lost 7 bases, and 13 bases lay between the germline ends. CDR3 bases: TGTGCCAGCAGTTACTCTAATTGGTTCTCGAATTCACCCCTCCACTTT. Amino acids: CASSYSNWFSNSPLHF.

This chain uses TRBV5-1 with TRBJ2-1; TRBD1 matches 9 bases. The V segment lost 6 bases and the J segment 7 bases; nucleotides outside the gene matches: 8. In germline, CDR1 is SGHRS, CDR2 YFSETQ. There are 14 residues in the CDR3. CDR3 in DNA: TGCGCCAGCACTAGGACAGGGGAGGGGAATGAGCAGTTCTTC. Protein sequence: CASTRTGEGNEQFF.

In its sample, this clone was seen once. J is TRBJ2-2 and V is TRBV7-8, with no clear D. The germline CDR1 and CDR2 sequences are SGHVS and FQNEAQ. The CDR3 totals 17 residues. Trimming removed 4 bases at V and 5 bases at J, with 20 bases between. The CDR3 nucleotides read TGTGCCAGCAGCTCAGTCCGCGTGGGCATTCGAACCGGGGAGCTGTTTTTT. Its protein is CASSSVRVGIRTGELFF.

V is TRBV27 and J is TRBJ2-2, with D hard to call. Germline-derived CDR1 and CDR2 are MNHEY and SMNVEV (reference sequence). The CDR3 covers 12 residues. V was trimmed by 1 base and J by 5 bases, leaving 2 bases between them. The CDR3 region is CASSLFTGELFF. For the CDR3, the DNA is TGTGCCAGCAGTTTATTTACCGGGGAGCTGTTTTTT.

The rearrangement uses TRBV7-8 and TRBJ2-1; 7 nucleotides agree with TRBD1. Per the germline V gene, CDR1 is SGHVS and CDR2 is FQNEAQ. V shed 7 bases, J shed 0 bases, and the junction held 12 bases outside the gene matches. The CDR3 totals 17 residues. CDR3: CASTPRGPASSYNEQFF. CDR3 nucleotide sequence: TGTGCCAGCACCCCGAGGGGGCCCGCAAGCTCCTACAATGAGCAGTTCTTC.

Concerning this clone: The junction departs from the called germline gene at one end, perhaps through a read error. At the DNA level, this CDR3 is encoded by other sequences in the same sample as well. This CDR3 reads CASSFSDSYEQYF. CDR3 coding DNA: TGCGCCAGCAGCTTTTCAGATTCCTACGAGCAGTACTTC. The V call is TRBV5-4, the J call TRBJ2-7; D is unclear. Germline V gene lookup returns CDR1 SGHNT and CDR2 YYREEE (reference sequence). The CDR3 covers 13 residues. The entire variable domain, with the rest obtained from reference TRBV5-4 and TRBJ2-7, is as follows: ETGVTQSPTHLIKTRGQQVTLRCSSQSGHNTVSWYQQALGQGPQFIFQYYREEENGRGNFPPRFSGLQFPNYSSELNVNALELDDSALYLCASSFSDSYEQYFGPGTRLTVT.

The gene calls are TRBV5-4 and TRBJ2-3, with D hard to call. V dropped 4 bases and J dropped 4 bases, with 13 bases sitting between them. Germline V gene lookup returns CDR1 SGHNT and CDR2 YYREEE (reference sequence). CDR3 length equals 14 residues. The CDR3 DNA reads TGTGCCAGCAGCCAAGATCGGACGTCAGATACGCAGTATTTT. Amino acid sequence: CASSQDRTSDTQYF.

The V call is TRBV19, the J call TRBJ1-2, with D maybe TRBD1 (5 bases). V shed 6 bases and J shed 4 bases, with 15 bases lying between them. CDR1 LNHDA and CDR2 SQIVND come from the germline V gene (reference sequence). This CDR3 contains 14 residues. CDR3 DNA: TGTGCCAGTAGCCCTGAAGGAAGGGGCTATGGCTACACCTTC. It yields the protein CASSPEGRGYGYTF. The full variable domain, completed using reference TRBV19 and TRBJ1-2, is DGGITQSPKYLFRKEGQNVTLSCEQNLNHDAMYWYRQDPGQGLRLIYYSQIVNDFQKGDIAEGYSVSREKKESFPLTVTSAQKNPTAFYLCASSPEGRGYGYTFGSGTRLTVV.

The J gene is TRBJ1-1, the V gene TRBV10-2; D remains ambiguous. The V gene's germline CDR1 is WSHSY and CDR2 SAAADI. V lost 6 bases and J lost 0, with 11 bases in between. The CDR3 loop spans 14 amino acids. The CDR3 region is CASRLSGLNTEAFF. The DNA of the CDR3 is TGCGCCAGCAGGTTAAGTGGGTTGAACACTGAAGCTTTCTTT.

The chain carries TRBV29-1 and TRBJ1-5, with D possibly matching TRBD1 (6 bases). Germline V gene lookup returns CDR1 SQVTM and CDR2 ANQGSEA. CDR3 size: 13 residues. Trimming removed 8 bases at V and 8 bases at J, with 19 bases between. The chain's CDR3 is CSLGAGNLEPQHF. The CDR3 DNA reads TGCAGCCTGGGGGCTGGGAATCTGGAGCCCCAGCATTTT.

The sample holds a few counts of this clone. V is TRBV15 and J is TRBJ1-2; 10 positions agree with TRBD1. This CDR3 comprises 16 residues. Trimming cost V 1 base and J 4 bases; bases outside gene matches: 6. Germline V gene data show CDR1 as LNHNV and CDR2 as YYDKDF (reference sequence). This CDR3 reads CATSRALGDRGYGYTF. The CDR3 DNA follows: TGTGCCACCAGCAGAGCCTTGGGGGACAGGGGCTATGGCTACACCTTC.

This clone was found once. J is TRBJ2-1 and V is TRBV11-3; D is undetermined. The CDR3 extends over 16 amino acids. Per the germline V gene, CDR1 is SGHNT and CDR2 is YENEEA. Trimming cost V 4 bases and J 0 bases, with 13 bases left between them. CDR3 in amino acids: CASSSRASSSYNEQFF. CDR3 in DNA: TGTGCCAGCAGCTCCAGAGCATCGAGCTCCTACAATGAGCAGTTCTTC. Supplemented by reference TRBV11-3 and TRBJ2-1, the full variable domain reads EAGVVQSPRYKIIEKKQPVAFWCNPISGHNTLYWYLQNLGQGPELLIRYENEEAVDDSQLPKDRFSAERLKGVDSTLKIQPAELGDSAVYLCASSSRASSSYNEQFFGPGTRLTVL.

The rearrangement links TRBV7-2 to TRBJ1-3; D ambiguous. This CDR3 comprises 14 residues. Trimming removed 5 bases from V and 1 base from J, with 9 bases in between. Germline lookup yields CDR1 SGHTA and CDR2 FQGNSA. The CDR3 DNA follows: TGTGCCAGCAGCGTAGGGATTTCTGGAAACACCATATATTTT. Amino acids: CASSVGISGNTIYF. Together with reference TRBV7-2 and TRBJ1-3, the CDR3 gives the full variable domain: GAGVSQSPSNKVTEKGKDVELRCDPISGHTALYWYRQSLGQGLEFLIYFQGNSAPDKSGLPSDRFSAERTGGSVSTLTIQRTQQEDSAVYLCASSVGISGNTIYFGEGSWLTVV.

This chain links TRBV27 with TRBJ2-2, with a possible D match to TRBD1 (5 bases). Germline CDR1 reads MNHEY; CDR2 reads SMNVEV (reference sequence). The V and J ends lost 2 bases and 8 bases respectively, with 9 bases between them. The CDR3 has 13 amino acids. The CDR3 nucleotides are TGTGCCAGCAGTTTAGGGGCTGGAGGGGAGCTGTTTTTT. Its protein product is CASSLGAGGELFF.

V is TRBV7-2 and J is TRBJ2-7; D might be TRBD1 (7 bases). The CDR3 has 15 residues. Germline CDR1 and CDR2: SGHTA and FQGNSA. Trimming pared 5 bases from V and 1 base from J, leaving 15 bases between. As DNA, the CDR3 is TGTGCCAGCAGCCCCCAGGGGGGCTGGTCCTACGAGCAGTACTTC. Translation gives CASSPQGGWSYEQYF.

The genes are TRBV18 and TRBJ2-6; 10 positions match TRBD1. This CDR3 spans 18 amino acids. Germline V gives CDR1 KGHSH, CDR2 LQKENI. V trimming: 3 bases; J trimming: 4 bases; junction bases outside the gene matches: 9. The CDR3 sequence is CASSPATGGALGANVLTF. The CDR3 DNA reads TGTGCCAGCTCACCTGCGACAGGGGGCGCGCTCGGGGCCAACGTCCTGACTTTC. Supplemented by reference TRBV18 and TRBJ2-6, the full variable domain reads NAGVMQNPRHLVRRRGQEARLRCSPMKGHSHVYWYRQLPEEGLKFMVYLQKENIIDESGMPKERFSAEFPKEGPSILRIQQVVRGDSAAYFCASSPATGGALGANVLTFGAGSRLTVL.

V and J are TRBV10-3 and TRBJ1-1; the D is unclear. This CDR3 is 13 amino acids long. The V end lost 5 bases, the J end lost 2 bases, and 9 bases lay between the germline ends. Per germline, CDR1 ENHRY and CDR2 SYGVKD. This chain's CDR3 is CAISSRTNTEAFF. Here the CDR3 DNA reads TGTGCCATCAGTAGCCGGACTAACACTGAAGCTTTCTTT.

The table lists this clone with a few counts. This chain joins TRBV11-2 and TRBJ2-5; 10 nucleotides agree with TRBD2. The CDR3 covers 17 residues. The J segment lost 2 bases and the V segment lost 8 bases, leaving 14 bases of the junction unmatched. Germline V CDR1 and CDR2: SGHAT, FQNNGV. In nucleotides, the CDR3 is TGTGCCAGCTCAGAAGGGGCTAGCGGGGGCCAACAAGAGACCCAGTACTTC. The encoded protein is CASSEGASGGQQETQYF.

The chain couples TRBV11-3 to TRBJ2-5; TRBD2 agrees at 14 bases. The CDR3 is made up of 16 amino acids. After removal of 5 bases from V and 5 bases from J, the junction contained 7 bases not matched to a gene. Germline V lookup: CDR1 SGHNT, CDR2 YENEEA. CDR3 in DNA: TGTGCCAGCAGCCGGGGACTAGCGGGAGTTGAGGAGACCCAGTACTTC. Translation: CASSRGLAGVEETQYF.

The rearrangement uses TRBV27 and TRBJ2-2, with 7 bases that match TRBD1. The ends lost 0 bases at V and 3 bases at J; junction bases unmatched: 4. Germline V gives CDR1 MNHEY, CDR2 SMNVEV (reference sequence). The CDR3 is made up of 16 amino acids. CDR3 protein: CASSLSTGPHTGELFF. The CDR3, as DNA: TGTGCCAGCAGTTTATCGACAGGGCCGCACACCGGGGAGCTGTTTTTT.

The gene calls are TRBV5-1 and TRBJ1-5; possibly TRBD1 for D (5 bases). Germline loops: CDR1 SGHRS, CDR2 YFSETQ. The germline V and J ends were trimmed by 4 bases and 4 bases, with 12 bases remaining between them. The CDR3 is 14 amino acids. This CDR3 reads CASSPSGGNQPQHF. CDR3 in DNA: TGCGCCAGCAGCCCTTCCGGGGGAAATCAGCCCCAGCATTTT.

The chain employs TRBV9 and TRBJ2-7, with no clear D. CDR1 and CDR2 (germline): SGDLS, YYNGEE. V was cut by 0 bases and J by 0 bases, with 16 bases left in between. CDR3 length equals 17 residues. The CDR3 loop is CASSVGAVTLSSYEQYF. The CDR3 DNA is TGTGCCAGCAGCGTAGGGGCCGTGACACTGAGCTCCTACGAGCAGTACTTC.